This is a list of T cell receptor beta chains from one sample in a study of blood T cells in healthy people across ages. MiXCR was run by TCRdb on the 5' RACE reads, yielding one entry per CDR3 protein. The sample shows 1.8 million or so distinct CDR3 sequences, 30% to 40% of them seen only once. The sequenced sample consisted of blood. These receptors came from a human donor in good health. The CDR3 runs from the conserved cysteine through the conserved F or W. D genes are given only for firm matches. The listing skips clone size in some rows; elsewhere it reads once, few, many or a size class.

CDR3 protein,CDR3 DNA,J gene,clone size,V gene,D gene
CASSLRDRGLNSPLHF,TGTGCCAGCAGCCTCCGGGACAGGGGCCTTAATTCACCCCTCCACTTT,TRBJ1-6,-,TRBV3-1,TRBD1
CVSSQDVQYGQYF,TGCGTCAGCAGCCAAGATGTCCAGTATGGGCAGTACTTC,TRBJ2-7,-,TRBV4-3,-
CASSQDAREVDNYGYTF,TGCGCCAGCAGCCAAGATGCCAGGGAGGTGGATAACTATGGCTACACCTTC,TRBJ1-2,few,TRBV4-3,-
CASSQGRVAKNIQYF,TGTGCCAGCAGCCAAGGGCGAGTAGCCAAAAACATTCAGTACTTC,TRBJ2-4,-,TRBV11-3,-
CSAFGGGDSYNEQFF,TGCAGTGCTTTCGGGGGCGGGGACTCCTACAATGAGCAGTTCTTC,TRBJ2-1,few,TRBV20-1,-
CATALQGDLEQYF,TGTGCCACCGCGTTACAGGGTGATTTGGAGCAGTACTTC,TRBJ2-5,few,TRBV15,-
CASSLEAVRETQYF,TGTGCCAGCAGCTTAGAGGCGGTGAGAGAGACCCAGTACTTC,TRBJ2-5,few,TRBV7-9,-
CASSFRGGSDEQYF,TGCGCCAGCAGCTTCCGCGGGGGGTCTGACGAGCAGTACTTC,TRBJ2-7,-,TRBV5-1,TRBD2
CASSLLLGAGGNQPQHF,TGTGCCAGCAGCTTGCTGTTAGGGGCCGGGGGCAATCAGCCCCAGCATTTT,TRBJ1-5,-,TRBV5-5,-
CAIREGAREQYF,TGTGCCATCAGGGAGGGGGCGCGGGAGCAGTACTTC,TRBJ2-7,-,TRBV10-3,-
CASSYSVRETFTDTQYF,TGTGCCAGCAGTTACTCTGTCAGGGAGACATTCACAGATACGCAGTATTTT,TRBJ2-3,few,TRBV6-2/TRBV6-3,-
CASSSRLAGVNEQFF,TGTGCCAGCAGCTCACGACTAGCGGGGGTTAATGAGCAGTTCTTC,TRBJ2-1,few,TRBV7-2,TRBD2
CASSLGSAGGTQETQYF,TGTGCCAGCAGCCTCGGCTCAGCGGGGGGAACCCAAGAGACCCAGTACTTC,TRBJ2-5,-,TRBV3-1,TRBD2
CASSSREAEETQYF,TGTGCCAGCAGCTCGAGGGAGGCGGAAGAGACCCAGTACTTC,TRBJ2-5,-,TRBV7-2,-
CSARTHINEQFF,TGCAGTGCCCGAACCCATATCAATGAGCAGTTCTTC,TRBJ2-1,-,TRBV20-1,-
CASSPYAHLAGEYNEQFF,TGTGCCAGCAGCCCCTATGCACATCTAGCGGGAGAGTACAATGAGCAGTTCTTC,TRBJ2-1,few,TRBV3-1,TRBD2
CSASYGTVYGYTF,TGCAGTGCTAGTTATGGGACAGTCTATGGCTACACCTTC,TRBJ1-2,few,TRBV20-1,TRBD1
CASSFGTGAKNIQYF,TGCGCCAGCAGCTTCGGGACAGGAGCCAAAAACATTCAGTACTTC,TRBJ2-4,few,TRBV5-1,TRBD1
CAWTPTGSWQPQHF,TGTGCCTGGACCCCGACAGGGAGTTGGCAGCCCCAGCATTTT,TRBJ1-5,-,TRBV30,TRBD1
CACSQNPGGLDTQYF,TGCGCCTGCAGCCAGAATCCGGGGGGTCTTGATACGCAGTATTTT,TRBJ2-3,-,TRBV4-3,TRBD2
CSAREGKKAVQETQYF,TGCAGTGCTAGAGAGGGAAAAAAAGCGGTTCAAGAGACCCAGTACTTC,TRBJ2-5,-,TRBV20-1,-
CASSTRFTGTRSNHGYTF,TGTGCCAGCAGTACTCGATTTACCGGGACAAGAAGTAACCATGGCTACACCTTC,TRBJ1-2,-,TRBV6-2/TRBV6-3,-
CASSGVAQHEQYF,TGTGCCAGCAGCGGGGTAGCGCAGCACGAGCAGTACTTC,TRBJ2-7,once,TRBV4-2,-
CSVALMGARETQYF,TGCAGCGTTGCTCTGATGGGGGCGAGAGAGACCCAGTACTTC,TRBJ2-5,many,TRBV29-1,-
CATQGSSYEQYF,TGTGCCACCCAAGGGAGTTCCTACGAGCAGTACTTC,TRBJ2-7,few,TRBV6-2/TRBV6-3,-
CASSALGDRGGYTF,TGTGCCAGCAGTGCGTTAGGGGATAGAGGTGGCTACACCTTC,TRBJ1-2,-,TRBV6-1,-
CSVPTSSVPGQVINQPQHF,TGCAGTGTTCCGACCTCAAGCGTTCCGGGACAGGTGATTAATCAGCCCCAGCATTTT,TRBJ1-5,-,TRBV20-1,TRBD1
CASSLASDTYYEQYF,TGTGCCAGCAGCTTAGCGTCGGACACATACTACGAGCAGTACTTC,TRBJ2-7,-,TRBV7-2,-
CASSLYARTAETEAFF,TGTGCCAGCAGCTTATACGCCAGAACCGCGGAGACTGAAGCTTTCTTT,TRBJ1-1,once,TRBV7-2,-
CASSPRPGQVYGYTF,TGTGCCAGCAGCCCACGCCCGGGGCAGGTCTATGGCTACACCTTC,TRBJ1-2,-,TRBV7-9,-
CASSQPLRAKTQYF,TGCGCCAGCAGCCAACCCTTAAGGGCGAAGACCCAGTACTTC,TRBJ2-5,-,TRBV4-1,-
CASSQRTQGAVGNTIYF,TGCGCCAGCAGCCAACGGACACAGGGGGCGGTTGGAAACACCATATATTTT,TRBJ1-3,once,TRBV4-3,TRBD1
CASSASYTGYNEKLFF,TGTGCCAGCAGCGCCTCTTATACAGGGTACAATGAAAAACTGTTTTTT,TRBJ1-4,-,TRBV7-2,-
CASSDLADSYEQYF,TGTGCCAGCAGTGACCTAGCGGATTCCTACGAGCAGTACTTC,TRBJ2-7,few,TRBV6-1,TRBD2
CASSLVGGGSTEAFF,TGTGCCAGCAGCTTAGTCGGAGGGGGGAGCACTGAAGCTTTCTTT,TRBJ1-1,-,TRBV7-2,-
CASILGWSGRDTRYF,TGTGCCAGCATCCTGGGGTGGAGCGGCCGGGATACGCGGTATTTT,TRBJ2-3,-,TRBV6-1,-
CSVEDELKNTEAFF,TGCAGCGTTGAAGATGAATTGAAGAACACTGAAGCTTTCTTT,TRBJ1-1,-,TRBV29-1,-
CSARDWSLGTGGGTQYF,TGCAGTGCTAGAGATTGGTCCTTAGGGACTGGCGGCGGGACCCAGTACTTC,TRBJ2-5,few,TRBV20-1,-
CASSPQASFGYTF,TGCGCCAGCAGCCCCCAAGCCTCTTTTGGCTACACCTTC,TRBJ1-2,few,TRBV5-1,-
CASATGTNYNEQFF,TGTGCTAGTGCCACGGGGACCAATTACAATGAGCAGTTCTTC,TRBJ2-1,few,TRBV12-5,-
CATPPGESEKLFF,TGTGCCACCCCTCCGGGCGAAAGCGAAAAACTGTTTTTT,TRBJ1-4,-,TRBV15,-
CSGLVQETQYF,TGCAGTGGACTAGTCCAAGAGACCCAGTACTTC,TRBJ2-5,few,TRBV20-1,-
CAGSDEVQKLYGYTF,TGTGCCGGCAGCGATGAAGTACAGAAACTCTATGGCTACACCTTC,TRBJ1-2,few,TRBV4-2,-
CASSYWTGHYTF,TGTGCCAGCAGTTACTGGACAGGTCACTACACCTTC,TRBJ1-2,few,TRBV5-6,TRBD1
CATSSERTSQETQYF,TGTGCCACCAGCAGCGAGAGGACTTCACAAGAGACCCAGTACTTC,TRBJ2-5,few,TRBV15,-
CASSPRTSAVTDTQYF,TGTGCCAGCAGCCCGCGCACTAGCGCCGTTACAGATACGCAGTATTTT,TRBJ2-3,-,TRBV6-5,TRBD2
CASSLNLAETRFSGANVLTF,TGTGCCAGCAGTTTGAATTTGGCCGAGACTCGTTTCTCTGGGGCCAACGTCCTGACTTTC,TRBJ2-6,-,TRBV28,-
CASSLDPKETQYF,TGCGCCAGCAGCTTGGACCCCAAAGAGACCCAGTACTTC,TRBJ2-5,few,TRBV5-1,-
CACRDRVSTEAFF,TGTGCCTGCCGGGACAGGGTTTCTACTGAAGCTTTCTTT,TRBJ1-1,once,TRBV6-2/TRBV6-3,TRBD1
CATSRDFTGYEQYF,TGTGCCACCAGCAGAGATTTCACAGGCTACGAGCAGTACTTC,TRBJ2-7,few,TRBV15,-
CSATSGGTHETQYF,TGCAGTGCTACTAGCGGGGGGACGCATGAGACCCAGTACTTC,TRBJ2-5,-,TRBV20-1,TRBD2
CATSAQGLRETQYF,TGTGCCACCAGTGCACAGGGGCTTAGAGAGACCCAGTACTTC,TRBJ2-5,few,TRBV24-1,TRBD1
CASSEPKLEPRGEYF,TGTGCCAGCAGTGAACCTAAACTAGAACCCAGGGGAGAGTACTTC,TRBJ2-5,-,TRBV6-1,-
CASHASGYTEAFF,TGTGCCAGCCACGCGTCGGGGTACACTGAAGCTTTCTTT,TRBJ1-1,-,TRBV7-2,-
CASMPQPGAYEQFF,TGTGCCAGCATGCCCCAGCCGGGGGCCTACGAGCAGTTCTTC,TRBJ2-1,-,TRBV28,-
CASSLVQGDNSPLHF,TGTGCCAGCAGCTTAGTACAGGGCGATAATTCACCCCTCCACTTT,TRBJ1-6,few,TRBV7-9,-